Listed below are T cell receptor beta chains from one sample, sequenced in a study of preoperative IRX-2 immunotherapy in early breast cancer. Sequencing was performed with immunoSEQ multiplex PCR; in TCRdb, only in-frame clones are kept and a portion is missing. This table holds tens of thousands of clones, over 85% found once. The sample in question was tumor tissue, obtained after IRX-2 immunotherapy. The receptors come from a human donor with breast cancer. Both conserved end residues are part of each CDR3. A D gene is named only where the DNA matches it firmly. Expanded clones get a size class; other rows say once, few or many, or leave the size out.

d_call	v_call	clone_size	j_call	cdr3_nt	cdr3_aa
-	TRBV1	-	TRBJ2-3	TGCGCCAGCAGCCAAGCCTTCGACTCGGCCGATACGCAGTATTTT	CASSQAFDSADTQYF
TRBD2	TRBV6-8	-	TRBJ2-2	TGTGCCAGCAATCGGGGGGGCCTAACCGGGGAGCTGTTTTTT	CASNRGGLTGELFF
-	TRBV18	once	TRBJ1-1	TGTGCCAGCTCACCATCTCAGGGGTCCACTGAAGCTTTCTTT	CASSPSQGSTEAFF
-	TRBV25-1	-	TRBJ1-2	TGTGCCAGCAGTGCGGGACTGCTCTATGGCTACACCTTC	CASSAGLLYGYTF
-	TRBV7-1	once	TRBJ1-2	TGTGCCAGCTCCCTACGGGGGACGGACGGTGGCTACACCTTC	CASSLRGTDGGYTF
-	TRBV4-1	-	TRBJ2-1	TGCGCCAGCAGCCAAGATCCCAGGGGGGCTCTTAACAATGAGCAGTTCTTC	CASSQDPRGALNNEQFF
TRBD2	TRBV19	-	TRBJ2-5	TGTGCCAGTAGTCCTGGACTAGCGGGGGGGCATGAGACCCAGTACTTC	CASSPGLAGGHETQYF
-	TRBV19	once	TRBJ1-2	TGTGCCAGTAGTATAGGACAGGCCCGGGATGGCTACACCTTC	CASSIGQARDGYTF
TRBD1	TRBV23-1	-	TRBJ2-7	TGCGCCAGCAGCTCCACCGGGACAGGGAACGACGAGCAGTACTTC	CASSSTGTGNDEQYF
-	TRBV7-1	-	TRBJ1-4	TGTGCCAGCAGCCCCCGGCTGGGTCGTGAAAAACTGTTTTTT	CASSPRLGREKLFF
TRBD1	TRBV19	-	TRBJ2-7	TGTGCCAGTACCAGGGACAGCAACTACGAGCAGTACTTC	CASTRDSNYEQYF
-	TRBV19	-	TRBJ1-5	TGTGCTAGCGGACACAATAGCAATCAGCCCCAGCATTTT	CASGHNSNQPQHF
-	TRBV28	-	TRBJ1-2	TGTGCCAGCAGTCAAGAAGGGTCGGCTGGCTACACCTTC	CASSQEGSAGYTF
-	TRBV7-1	-	TRBJ1-1	TGTGCCAGCAGCCGAGGGACGTACACTGAAGCTTTCTTT	CASSRGTYTEAFF
-	TRBV12-5	-	TRBJ2-1	TGTGCCAGCCGCCGAGTTGGGGGCCTGAGTGAGCAGTTCTTC	CASRRVGGLSEQFF
TRBD1	TRBV11-3	-	TRBJ1-6	TGTGCCAGCAGCTCTGGACAGGGCAATTCACCCCTCCACTTT	CASSSGQGNSPLHF
TRBD2	TRBV7-6	-	TRBJ2-1	TGTGCCAGCAGCTTTCGGACTAGCGGGGCCAATGAGCAGTTCTTC	CASSFRTSGANEQFF
-	TRBV30	-	TRBJ1-5	TGTGCCTGGGGGAGGACAGGCAATCAGCCCCAGCATTTT	CAWGRTGNQPQHF
-	TRBV6-8	-	TRBJ1-4	TGTGCCAGCAGTTACTCGATAGTAGGAGCGAATGAAAAACTGTTTTTT	CASSYSIVGANEKLFF
-	TRBV7-4	-	TRBJ1-5	TGTGCCAGCAGCTTAGGCGGGATCACCAATCAGCCCCAGCATTTT	CASSLGGITNQPQHF
TRBD1	TRBV6-8	once	TRBJ1-5	TGTGCCAGCAGCCTGGAGGGGGCTAATCAGCCCCAGCATTTT	CASSLEGANQPQHF
-	TRBV12-5	-	TRBJ1-3	TGTGCTAGTGGTTTGGAAAGAAACACCATATATTTT	CASGLERNTIYF
-	TRBV6-8	-	TRBJ2-1	TGTGCCAGCAGGGCCGGGGACTCCCCGACGGGAGAGCAGTTCTTC	CASRAGDSPTGEQFF
-	TRBV11-3	once	TRBJ1-2	TGTGCCAGCAGCTTGGTATGGGGGTGGGATGGCTACACCTTC	CASSLVWGWDGYTF
-	TRBV11-3	few	TRBJ2-3	TGTGCCAGCAGCTTAACCCTTTTGGGAAGTAGGACAGATACGCAGTATTTT	CASSLTLLGSRTDTQYF
-	TRBV18	-	TRBJ1-1	TGTGCCAGCTCACCAGGAGCCGGTCGAACTGAAGCTTTCTTT	CASSPGAGRTEAFF
-	TRBV6-8	-	TRBJ2-7	TGTGCCAGCAGTGCTGGGGGGACAGCCTCCTACGAGCAGTACTTC	CASSAGGTASYEQYF
-	TRBV11-3	-	TRBJ1-2	TGTGCCAGCAGCCCGGAAGGGTATTCGAACTATGGCTACACCTTC	CASSPEGYSNYGYTF
-	TRBV7-1	once	TRBJ1-1	TGTGCCAGCAGCTTAGGGCAGGGGACTGAAGCTTTCTTT	CASSLGQGTEAFF
TRBD2	TRBV6-8	-	TRBJ2-3	TGTGCCAGCAGTTACTCAGGCGGGAGAGAGCCAGATACGCAGTATTTT	CASSYSGGREPDTQYF
-	TRBV6-8	-	TRBJ1-2	TGTGCCAGCAGTATCGACGCCCCGGGTGGCTACACCTTC	CASSIDAPGGYTF
-	TRBV18	-	TRBJ2-3	TGTGCCAGCTCACCGTACAGAGAGGTGCCAGATACGCAGTATTTT	CASSPYREVPDTQYF
TRBD1	TRBV6-8	-	TRBJ1-3	TGTGCCAGCAGTTGGCAGGGGGAAACTGGAAACACCATATATTTT	CASSWQGETGNTIYF
-	TRBV7-5	-	TRBJ1-2	TGTGCCAGCAGAGCAAACAGGACCCGGAGACTGTCTAACTATGGCTACACCTTC	CASRANRTRRLSNYGYTF
-	TRBV5-1	-	TRBJ2-1	TGCGCCAGCAGCTTGGCAGGGCGGTCCTACAATGAGCAGTTCTTC	CASSLAGRSYNEQFF
TRBD2	TRBV18	-	TRBJ2-3	TGTGCCAGCTCACCGGGACTAGCGGGGGCGAATACGCAGTATTTT	CASSPGLAGANTQYF
TRBD1	TRBV19	-	TRBJ1-5	TGTGCCAGTACCCTCGACAGGGTTCGTACTCAGCCCCAGCATTTT	CASTLDRVRTQPQHF
-	TRBV11-3	-	TRBJ1-1	TGTGCCAGCAGCCCACAGGGCTTAGGGACTGAAGCTTTCTTT	CASSPQGLGTEAFF
-	TRBV9	-	TRBJ1-1	TGTGCCAGCAGCGTAAGGGGTGGGCACACTGAAGCTTTCTTT	CASSVRGGHTEAFF
TRBD1	TRBV6-8	-	TRBJ1-2	TGTGCCAGCAGTCGACAGGGTAACTATGGCTACACCTTC	CASSRQGNYGYTF
-	TRBV6-8	-	TRBJ1-1	TGTGCCAGCATCCCCGAGGGAGTCGTGAACACTGAAGCTTTCTTT	CASIPEGVVNTEAFF
TRBD2	TRBV5-1	-	TRBJ2-3	TGCGCCAGCAGCGTGACTAGCGGGGGGATCAGAACAGATACGCAGTATTTT	CASSVTSGGIRTDTQYF
-	TRBV7-4	-	TRBJ2-7	TGTGCCAGCAGCGATATGGATGACCTCGAGCAGTACTTC	CASSDMDDLEQYF